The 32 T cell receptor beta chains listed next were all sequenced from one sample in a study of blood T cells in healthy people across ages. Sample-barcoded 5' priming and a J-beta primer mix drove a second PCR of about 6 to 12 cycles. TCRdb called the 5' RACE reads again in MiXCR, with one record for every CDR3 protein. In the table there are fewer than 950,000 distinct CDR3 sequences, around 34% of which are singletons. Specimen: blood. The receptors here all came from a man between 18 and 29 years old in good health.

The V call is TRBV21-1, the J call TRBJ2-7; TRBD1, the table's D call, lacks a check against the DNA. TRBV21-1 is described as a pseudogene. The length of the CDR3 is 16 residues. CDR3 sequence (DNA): TGTGCCAGCAGCAAAAGACGTGTGGGCGGCTCCTACGAGCAGTACTTC. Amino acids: CASSKRRVGGSYEQYF.

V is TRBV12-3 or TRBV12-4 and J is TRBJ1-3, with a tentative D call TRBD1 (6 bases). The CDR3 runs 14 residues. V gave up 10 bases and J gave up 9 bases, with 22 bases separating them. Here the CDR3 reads CATVIQGFPGTIYF. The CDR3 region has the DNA TGTGCCACCGTTATACAGGGTTTTCCCGGCACCATATATTTT.

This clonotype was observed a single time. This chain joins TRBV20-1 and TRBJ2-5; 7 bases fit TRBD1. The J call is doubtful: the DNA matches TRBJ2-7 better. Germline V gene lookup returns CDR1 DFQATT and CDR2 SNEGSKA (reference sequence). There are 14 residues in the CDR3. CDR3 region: CSARDVSGGYEQYF. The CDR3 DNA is TGCAGTGCTAGAGATGTCTCAGGGGGCTACGAGCAGTACTTC.

The chain's CDR3 is CASSSSPGGLAGAQLRYNEQFF. CDR3 bases: TGTGCCAGCAGCTCATCCCCCGGAGGACTAGCGGGAGCCCAGCTTAGATACAATGAGCAGTTCTTC. The chain employs TRBV11-2 and TRBJ2-1; 13 positions match TRBD2. Losses at the gene ends were 4 bases for V and 4 bases for J; bases not matched to a gene: 22. The CDR3 totals 22 residues. CDR1 is SGHAT and CDR2 is FQNNGV in the germline V gene.

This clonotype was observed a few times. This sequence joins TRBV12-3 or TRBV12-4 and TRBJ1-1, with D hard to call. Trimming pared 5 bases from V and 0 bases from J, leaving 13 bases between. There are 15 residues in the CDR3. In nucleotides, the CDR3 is TGTGCCAGCAGTCCAGAAGGTGTTATGAACACTGAAGCTTTCTTT. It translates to CASSPEGVMNTEAFF.

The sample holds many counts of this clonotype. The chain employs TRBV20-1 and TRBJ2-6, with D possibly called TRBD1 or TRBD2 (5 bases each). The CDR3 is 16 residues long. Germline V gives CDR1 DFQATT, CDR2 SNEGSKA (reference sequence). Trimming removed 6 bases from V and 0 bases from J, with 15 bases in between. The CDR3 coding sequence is TGCAGTGCCTTCGGGGCAGACGACTCTGGGGCCAACGTCCTGACTTTC. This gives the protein CSAFGADDSGANVLTF.

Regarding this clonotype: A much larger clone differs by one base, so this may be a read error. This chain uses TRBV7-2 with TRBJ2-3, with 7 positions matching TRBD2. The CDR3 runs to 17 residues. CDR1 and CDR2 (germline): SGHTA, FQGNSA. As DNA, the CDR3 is TGTGCCAGCAGCTTCCAAAGCGGAGCGGGGATCACAGATGCGCAGTATTTT. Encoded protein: CASSFQSGAGITDAQYF.

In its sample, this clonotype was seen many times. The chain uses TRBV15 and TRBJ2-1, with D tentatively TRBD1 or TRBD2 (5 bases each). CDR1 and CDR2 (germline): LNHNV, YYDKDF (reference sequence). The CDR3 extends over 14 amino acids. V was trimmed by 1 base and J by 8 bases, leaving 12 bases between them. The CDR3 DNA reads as TGTGCCACCAGCAGAGCATTTCTGGGGGATGAGCAGTTCTTC. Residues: CATSRAFLGDEQFF. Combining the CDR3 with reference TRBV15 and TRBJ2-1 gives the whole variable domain DAMVIQNPRYQVTQFGKPVTLSCSQTLNHNVMYWYQQKSSQAPKLLFHYYDKDFNNEADTPDNFQSRRPNTSFCFLDIRSPGLGDTAMYLCATSRAFLGDEQFFGPGTRLTVL.

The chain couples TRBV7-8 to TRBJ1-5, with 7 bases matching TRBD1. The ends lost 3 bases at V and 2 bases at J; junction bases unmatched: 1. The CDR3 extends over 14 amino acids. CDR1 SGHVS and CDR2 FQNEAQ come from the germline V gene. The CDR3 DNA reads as TGTGCCAGCAGCTTTGACAGGGGCAATCAGCCCCAGCATTTT. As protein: CASSFDRGNQPQHF.

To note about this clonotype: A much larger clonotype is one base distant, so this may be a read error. The DNA for the CDR3 is TGTACCAGCAGCCAGCTACCGGGACAGGGAGGTTACGGCAATCAGCCCCAGCATTTT. Translated, it gives CTSSQLPGQGGYGNQPQHF. The J gene is TRBJ1-5, the V gene TRBV12-3 or TRBV12-4, with 9 bases that match TRBD1. This CDR3 is built from 19 residues.

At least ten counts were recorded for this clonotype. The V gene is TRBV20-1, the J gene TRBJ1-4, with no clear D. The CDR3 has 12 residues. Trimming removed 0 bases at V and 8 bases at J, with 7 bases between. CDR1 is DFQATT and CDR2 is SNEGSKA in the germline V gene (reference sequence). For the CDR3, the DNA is TGCAGTGCTAGAGAACGCGTCGAAAAACTGTTTTTT. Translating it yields CSARERVEKLFF.

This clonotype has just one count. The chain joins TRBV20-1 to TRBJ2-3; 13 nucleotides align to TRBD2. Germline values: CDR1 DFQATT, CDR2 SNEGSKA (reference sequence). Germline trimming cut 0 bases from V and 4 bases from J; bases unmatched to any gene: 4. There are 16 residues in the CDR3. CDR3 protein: CSARDGLAGDSDTQYF. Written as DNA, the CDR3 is TGCAGTGCTAGAGATGGACTAGCGGGAGATTCAGATACGCAGTATTTT.

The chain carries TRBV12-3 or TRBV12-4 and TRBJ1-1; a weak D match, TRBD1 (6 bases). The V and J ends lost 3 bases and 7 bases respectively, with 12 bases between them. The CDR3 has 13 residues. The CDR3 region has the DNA TGTGCCAGCAGTTTCCGGGGGGCAGATGAAGCTTTCTTT. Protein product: CASSFRGADEAFF.

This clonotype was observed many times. The CDR3 is CASSRFDRDIQYF. The CDR3 bases are TGTGCCAGCAGCCGTTTTGACAGGGACATTCAGTACTTC. The chain uses TRBV14 and TRBJ2-4; 7 nucleotides align to TRBD1. V was pared by 4 bases and J by 8 bases, with 5 bases of the junction left unmatched. Germline assignment: CDR1 SGHDN and CDR2 FVKESK. The CDR3 extends over 13 amino acids.

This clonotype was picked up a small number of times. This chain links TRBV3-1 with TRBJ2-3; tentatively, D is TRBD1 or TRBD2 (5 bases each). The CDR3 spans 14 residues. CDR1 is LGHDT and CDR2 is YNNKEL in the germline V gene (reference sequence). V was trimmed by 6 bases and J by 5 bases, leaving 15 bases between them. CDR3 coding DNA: TGTGCCAGCAGACTAGGGGAAGTCGGAGATACGCAGTATTTT. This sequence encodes CASRLGEVGDTQYF.

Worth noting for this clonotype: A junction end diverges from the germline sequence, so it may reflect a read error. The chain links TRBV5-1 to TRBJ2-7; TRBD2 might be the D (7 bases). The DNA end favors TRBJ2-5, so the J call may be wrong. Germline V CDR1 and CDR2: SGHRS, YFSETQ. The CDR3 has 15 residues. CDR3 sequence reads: CAGSLQYREGETQYF. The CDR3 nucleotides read TGCGCCGGCAGCTTACAATACAGGGAGGGAGAGACCCAGTACTTC.

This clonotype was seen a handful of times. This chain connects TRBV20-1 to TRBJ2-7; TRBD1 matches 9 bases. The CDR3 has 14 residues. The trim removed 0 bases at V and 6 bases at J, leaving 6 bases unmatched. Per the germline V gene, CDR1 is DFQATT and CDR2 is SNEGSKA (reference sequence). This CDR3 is CSAREGTGFFEQYF. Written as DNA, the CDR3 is TGCAGTGCTAGAGAAGGGACAGGGTTTTTCGAGCAGTACTTC.

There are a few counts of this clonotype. This CDR3 reads CASSEDSYGYTF. The CDR3 DNA reads as TGTGCCAGCAGTGAGGACAGCTATGGCTACACCTTC. The chain recombines TRBV2 with TRBJ1-2; weak D call: TRBD1 (6 bases). The germline V gene encodes CDR1 SNHLY and CDR2 FYNNEI. CDR3 length: 12 amino acids. Trimming took off 3 bases at V and 4 bases at J, with 6 bases between the two ends. Combining the CDR3 with reference TRBV2 and TRBJ1-2 gives the whole variable domain EPEVTQTPSHQVTQMGQEVILRCVPISNHLYFYWYRQILGQKVEFLVSFYNNEISEKSEIFDDQFSVERPDGSNFTLKIRSTKLEDSAMYFCASSEDSYGYTFGSGTRLTVV.

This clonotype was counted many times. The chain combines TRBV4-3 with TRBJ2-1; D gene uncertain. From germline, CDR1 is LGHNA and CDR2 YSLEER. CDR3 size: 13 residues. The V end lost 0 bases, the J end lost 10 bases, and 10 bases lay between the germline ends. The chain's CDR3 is CASSQDADTEQFF. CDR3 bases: TGCGCCAGCAGCCAAGATGCCGACACAGAGCAGTTCTTC.

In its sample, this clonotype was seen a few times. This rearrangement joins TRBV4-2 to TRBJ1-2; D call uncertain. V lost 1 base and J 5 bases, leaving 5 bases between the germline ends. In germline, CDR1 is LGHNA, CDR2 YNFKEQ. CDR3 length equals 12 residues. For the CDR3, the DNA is TGTGCCAGCAGCCAAGCCCCATATGGCTACACCTTC. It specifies CASSQAPYGYTF.

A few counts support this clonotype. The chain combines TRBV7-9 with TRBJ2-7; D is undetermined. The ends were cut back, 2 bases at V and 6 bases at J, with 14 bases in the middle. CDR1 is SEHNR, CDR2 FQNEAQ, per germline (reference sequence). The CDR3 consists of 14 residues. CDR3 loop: CASSLTGSRSEQYF. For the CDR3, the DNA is TGTGCCAGCAGCTTAACGGGTTCGAGGTCCGAGCAGTACTTC.

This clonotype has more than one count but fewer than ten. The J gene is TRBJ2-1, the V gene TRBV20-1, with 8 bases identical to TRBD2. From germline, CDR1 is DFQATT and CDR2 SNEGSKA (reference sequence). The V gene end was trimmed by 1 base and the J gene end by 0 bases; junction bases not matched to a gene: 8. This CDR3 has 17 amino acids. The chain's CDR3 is CSARASGGESSYNEQFF. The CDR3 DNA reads TGCAGTGCTAGAGCATCGGGGGGGGAAAGCTCCTACAATGAGCAGTTCTTC.

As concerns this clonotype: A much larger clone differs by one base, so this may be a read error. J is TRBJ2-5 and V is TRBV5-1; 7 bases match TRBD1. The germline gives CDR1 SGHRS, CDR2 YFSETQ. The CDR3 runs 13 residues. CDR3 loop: CAISWTGQETQYF. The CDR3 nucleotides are TGCGCCATCAGCTGGACAGGCCAAGAGACCCAGTACTTC.

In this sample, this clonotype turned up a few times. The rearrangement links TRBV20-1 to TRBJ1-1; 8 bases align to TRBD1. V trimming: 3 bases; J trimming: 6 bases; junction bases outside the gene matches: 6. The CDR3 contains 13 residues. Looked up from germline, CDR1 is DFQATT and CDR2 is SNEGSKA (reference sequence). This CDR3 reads CSARTGEFPEAFF. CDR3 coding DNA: TGCAGTGCTAGGACAGGGGAGTTCCCTGAAGCTTTCTTT.

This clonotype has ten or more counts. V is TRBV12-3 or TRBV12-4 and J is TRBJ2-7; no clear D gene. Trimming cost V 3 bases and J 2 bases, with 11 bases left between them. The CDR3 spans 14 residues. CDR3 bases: TGTGCCAGCAGTTTGGCACAGCTGACCTACGAGCAGTACTTC. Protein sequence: CASSLAQLTYEQYF.

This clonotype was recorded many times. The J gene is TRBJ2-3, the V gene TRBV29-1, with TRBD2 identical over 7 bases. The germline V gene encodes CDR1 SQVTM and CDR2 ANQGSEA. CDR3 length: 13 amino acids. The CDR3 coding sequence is TGCACCACTCGGGGGGAAATCAAAGATACGCAGTATTTT. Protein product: CTTRGEIKDTQYF.

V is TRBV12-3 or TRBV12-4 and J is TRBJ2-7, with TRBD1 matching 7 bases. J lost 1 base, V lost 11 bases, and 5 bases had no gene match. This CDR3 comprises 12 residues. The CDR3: CAVRDRSYEQYF. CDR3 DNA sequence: TGTGCCGTCCGGGACAGATCCTACGAGCAGTACTTC.

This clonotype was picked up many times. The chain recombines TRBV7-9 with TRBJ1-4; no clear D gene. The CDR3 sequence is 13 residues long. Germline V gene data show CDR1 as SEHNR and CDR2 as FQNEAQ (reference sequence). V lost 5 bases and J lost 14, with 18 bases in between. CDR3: CASSPPGGSQLFF. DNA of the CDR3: TGTGCCAGCAGCCCCCCCGGCGGCAGTCAGCTGTTTTTT.

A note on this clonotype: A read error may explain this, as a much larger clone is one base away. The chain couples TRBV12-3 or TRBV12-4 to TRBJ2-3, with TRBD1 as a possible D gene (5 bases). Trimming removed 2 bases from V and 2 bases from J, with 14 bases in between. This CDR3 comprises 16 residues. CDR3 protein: CASSLRGRKATDTQYF. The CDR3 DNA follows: TGTGCCAGCAGTTTAAGGGGAAGGAAGGCCACAGATACGCAGTATTTT.

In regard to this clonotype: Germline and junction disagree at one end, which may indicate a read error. CDR3 sequence: CSAGDNRNYGYTF. DNA of the CDR3: TGCAGTGCTGGAGACAACAGGAACTATGGCTACACCTTC. This chain links TRBV20-1 with TRBJ1-2; TRBD1 is a possible D gene (5 bases). The CDR3 extends over 13 amino acids. CDR1 and CDR2 from the germline V gene are DFQATT and SNEGSKA (reference sequence).

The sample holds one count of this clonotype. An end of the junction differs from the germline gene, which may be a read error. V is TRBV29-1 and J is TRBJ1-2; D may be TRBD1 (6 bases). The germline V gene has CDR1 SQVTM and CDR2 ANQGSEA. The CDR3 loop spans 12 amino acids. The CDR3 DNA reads TGCAGCGTTGCGGACAGTCCCTATGGCTGCACCTTC. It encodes CSVADSPYGCTF.

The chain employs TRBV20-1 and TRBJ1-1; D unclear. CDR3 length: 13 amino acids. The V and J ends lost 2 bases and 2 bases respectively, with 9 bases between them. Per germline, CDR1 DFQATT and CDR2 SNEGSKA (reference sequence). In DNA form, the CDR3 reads TGCAGTGCTAGAAGGCAGATTAACACTGAAGCTTTCTTT. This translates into CSARRQINTEAFF.